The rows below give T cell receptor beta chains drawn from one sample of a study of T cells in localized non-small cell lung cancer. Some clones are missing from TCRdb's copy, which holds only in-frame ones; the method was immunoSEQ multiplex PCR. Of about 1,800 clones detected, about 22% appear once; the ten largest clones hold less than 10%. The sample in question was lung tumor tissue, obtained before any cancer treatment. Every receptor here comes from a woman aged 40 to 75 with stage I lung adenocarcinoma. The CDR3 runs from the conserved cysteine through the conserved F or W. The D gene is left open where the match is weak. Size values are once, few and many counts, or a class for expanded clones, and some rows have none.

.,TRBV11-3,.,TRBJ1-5,TGTGCCAGCAGCTTCGGCCAGGTATCAAGGCAGCCCCAGCATTTT,CASSFGQVSRQPQHF
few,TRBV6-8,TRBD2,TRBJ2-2,TGTGCCAGCAGGAGCGGGAGGAACACCGGGGAGCTGTTTTTT,CASRSGRNTGELFF
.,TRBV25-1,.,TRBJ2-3,TGTGCCAGCAGTGCGCCGGGATCAAGGGATACGCAGTATTTT,CASSAPGSRDTQYF
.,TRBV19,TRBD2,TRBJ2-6,TGTGCCAGTAGTACCCTCCGACTAGCGAAATCTGGGGCCAACGTCCTGACTTTC,CASSTLRLAKSGANVLTF
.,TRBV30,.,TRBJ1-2,TGTGCCTGGATTAGGGAGGGCGTAGCTAACTATGGCTACACCTTC,CAWIREGVANYGYTF
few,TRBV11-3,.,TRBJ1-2,TGTGCCAGCAGCTTAGGGGGACCAAACTATGGCTACACCTTC,CASSLGGPNYGYTF
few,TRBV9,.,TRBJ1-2,TGTGCCACCCAGGGCACGGCGAACTATGGCTACACCTTC,CATQGTANYGYTF
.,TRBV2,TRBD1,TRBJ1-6,TGTGCCACGACCCGGGACAGGGTATTTTCACCCCTCCACTTT,CATTRDRVFSPLHF
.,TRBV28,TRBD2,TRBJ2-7,TGTGCCAGCAGGCCGGGACTAGCGCGAGAGCAGTACTTC,CASRPGLAREQYF
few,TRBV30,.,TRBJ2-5,TGTGCCTGGAGTGCTTCGGTGTACCAAGAGACCCAGTACTTC,CAWSASVYQETQYF
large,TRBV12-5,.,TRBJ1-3,TGTGCCAGCCGGCGGGGGGATGGAAACACCATATATTTT,CASRRGDGNTIYF
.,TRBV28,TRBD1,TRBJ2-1,TGTGCCAGCAGTCAAATCGACCGGGACAGCAATGAGCAGTTCTTC,CASSQIDRDSNEQFF
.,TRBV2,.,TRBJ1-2,TGTGCCAGCAGCGTACGGGGGAGCTTCGGGGGCTACACCTTC,CASSVRGSFGGYTF
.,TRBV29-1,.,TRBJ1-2,TGCAGCGTTGAAAGAGGGCCTTCTAACTATGGCTACACCTTC,CSVERGPSNYGYTF
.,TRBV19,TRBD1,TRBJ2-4,TGTGCCAGTAGTATTGAGACAGGGTTTATCAAAAACATTCAGTACTTC,CASSIETGFIKNIQYF
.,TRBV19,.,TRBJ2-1,TGTGCCAGTAGTCCGGGAGGGGGCCGGAACAATGAGCAGTTCTTC,CASSPGGGRNNEQFF
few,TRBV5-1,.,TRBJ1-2,TGCGCCAGCAGCCGCGGTGGGACGGACAGCTATGGCTACACCTTC,CASSRGGTDSYGYTF
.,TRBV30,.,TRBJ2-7,TGTGCCTGGAGTGTTGGTCAAGCAGGGACCTACGAGCAGTACTTC,CAWSVGQAGTYEQYF
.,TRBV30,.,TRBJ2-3,TGTGCCTGGAGTGTGAATTCGAGGGATACGCAGTATTTT,CAWSVNSRDTQYF
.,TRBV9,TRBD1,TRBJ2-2,TGTGCCAGCAGTTTCAAGGGACAGACGGCCGTCGGGGAGCTGTTTTTT,CASSFKGQTAVGELFF
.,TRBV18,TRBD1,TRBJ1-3,TGTGCCAGCTCACTTGACAGGGGGCTAAGTGGAAACACCATATATTTT,CASSLDRGLSGNTIYF
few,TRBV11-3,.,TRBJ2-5,TGTGCCAGCAGCAAAGGGGGGAGTTCACAAGAGACCCAGTACTTC,CASSKGGSSQETQYF
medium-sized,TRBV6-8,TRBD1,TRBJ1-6,TGTGCCAGCAGTTTCCGGACAGGGGAACCCCTCCACTTT,CASSFRTGEPLHF
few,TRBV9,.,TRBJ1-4,TGTGCCAGCATCTTGGACAGCGTGAATGAAAAACTGTTTTTT,CASILDSVNEKLFF
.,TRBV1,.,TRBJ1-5,TGCGCCAGCAGCCAAGAAGGAGGGGAGCAGCCCCAGCATTTT,CASSQEGGEQPQHF